Following are 30 T cell receptor beta chains from one sample sequenced in a study of blood T cell repertoires in COVID-19. Clones were read by immunoSEQ multiplex PCR, and TCRdb kept only the in-frame ones, dropping some. The sample comprises roughly 300,000 clones, approximately 90% of which are singletons, and approximately 7.5% rests with the top ten. Material: peripheral blood. All receptors derive from a woman under 40 with COVID-19, enrolled during active disease.

V and J are TRBV5-1 and TRBJ2-7, with D maybe TRBD2 (7 bases). The CDR3 loop spans 15 amino acids. Trimming took off 7 bases at V and 4 bases at J, with 21 bases between the two ends. The germline CDR1 and CDR2 sequences are SGHRS and YFSETQ. This chain's CDR3 is CASGPGGREMYEQYF. The CDR3 region has the DNA TGCGCCAGCGGGCCCGGGGGGCGGGAGATGTACGAGCAGTACTTC.

J is TRBJ1-1 and V is TRBV3-1 (or the pseudogene TRBV3-2); D unresolved. With 0 bases removed from V and 0 bases from J, the gap between germline ends came to 5 bases. The CDR3 is 14 amino acids. The germline V gene has CDR1 LGHDT and CDR2 YNNKEL (reference sequence). Written as DNA, the CDR3 is TGTGCCAGCAGCCAAGAGGGCCTGAACACTGAAGCTTTCTTT. The encoded protein is CASSQEGLNTEAFF.

This clone came up a few times. This rearrangement joins TRBV19 to TRBJ2-2, with 9 bases aligning to TRBD2. Germline lookup yields CDR1 LNHDA and CDR2 SQIVND (reference sequence). Trimming removed 5 bases from V and 4 bases from J; junction bases left unmatched: 5. The CDR3 has 15 residues. The CDR3 here is CASSLAGAVTGELFF. The DNA of the CDR3 is TGTGCCAGTAGTTTAGCGGGAGCGGTCACCGGGGAGCTGTTTTTT.

This chain joins TRBV5-4 and TRBJ2-3; tentatively, D is TRBD2 (6 bases). The CDR3 totals 14 residues. Per germline, CDR1 SGHNT and CDR2 YYREEE (reference sequence). Trimming removed 0 bases from V and 6 bases from J, with 11 bases in between. The CDR3 sequence: CASSLARRADTQYF. In DNA form, the CDR3 reads TGTGCCAGCAGCTTGGCCAGGAGGGCGGATACGCAGTATTTT.

V usage is TRBV2 and J usage is TRBJ2-5, with 11 bases matching TRBD2. After removal of 8 bases from V and 5 bases from J, the junction contained 10 bases not matched to a gene. The germline V gene encodes CDR1 SNHLY and CDR2 FYNNEI. This CDR3 has 15 amino acids. The CDR3 coding sequence is TGTGCCAGCGGGGGTAGCGGGAGGGCCGATGAGACCCAGTACTTC. This encodes CASGGSGRADETQYF.

This clone was recorded once. The rearrangement uses TRBV5-1 and TRBJ2-3, with a weak D call TRBD1 (6 bases). CDR1 SGHRS and CDR2 YFSETQ come from the germline V gene. V was clipped by 3 bases and J by 1 base, with 12 bases between them. The CDR3 is 15 amino acids. CDR3 sequence (DNA): TGCGCCAGCAGCTGGTACAGGGCCCGCACAGATACGCAGTATTTT. It yields the protein CASSWYRARTDTQYF.

This clone was observed a single time. The V and J genes are TRBV25-1 and TRBJ2-5, with a weak D call TRBD1 (6 bases). Trimming took off 1 base at V and 3 bases at J, with 9 bases between the two ends. Germline CDR1 MGHDK, CDR2 SYGVNS. The CDR3 consists of 14 residues. The CDR3 sequence: CASSESTGKETQYF. CDR3 sequence (DNA): TGTGCCAGCAGTGAATCGACAGGAAAAGAGACCCAGTACTTC.

V gene TRBV29-1 combines with J gene TRBJ2-4; TRBD2 agrees at 7 bases. The CDR3 runs 17 residues. Germline-derived CDR1 and CDR2 are SQVTM and ANQGSEA. The CDR3 reads CSLPGRGTAIAKNIQYF. CDR3 nucleotide sequence: TGCTCCCTACCGGGGCGGGGGACCGCTATAGCCAAAAACATTCAGTACTTC.

The V and J genes are TRBV14 and TRBJ1-2; 7 nucleotides align to TRBD1. Germline CDR1 is SGHDN and CDR2 is FVKESK. CDR3 length: 15 residues. V gave up 1 base and J gave up 4 bases; unmatched junction bases: 6. The CDR3 DNA follows: TGTGCCAGCAGCCAAGGAAGGGGGCGAGGCTATGGCTACACCTTC. It yields the protein CASSQGRGRGYGYTF.

This sequence joins TRBV3-1 (or the pseudogene TRBV3-2) and TRBJ2-1, with D maybe TRBD2 (6 bases). CDR1 and CDR2 (germline): LGHDT, YNNKEL (reference sequence). The CDR3 totals 13 residues. Trimming removed 4 bases at V and 6 bases at J, with 10 bases between. CDR3 residues: CASSLGLSNEQFF. CDR3 bases: TGTGCCAGCAGCCTGGGACTTTCCAATGAGCAGTTCTTC.

The chain couples TRBV30 to TRBJ1-2; maybe TRBD1 (5 bases). Germline-derived CDR1 and CDR2 are GTSNPN and SVGIG (reference sequence). V was clipped by 7 bases and J by 2 bases, with 14 bases between them. This CDR3 spans 13 amino acids. Written as DNA, the CDR3 is TGTGCCTCAAAGGAGGGGATAAACTATGGCTACACCTTC. Translation gives CASKEGINYGYTF.

Here the CDR3 reads CAWSTGGNSPLHF. In nucleotides, the CDR3 is TGTGCCTGGAGTACCGGGGGGAATTCACCCCTCCACTTT. The chain has TRBV30 and TRBJ1-6; possible D gene TRBD1, 5 bases. Trimming shortened V by 2 bases and J by 7 bases, and 9 bases separated the two germline ends. Per the germline V gene, CDR1 is GTSNPN and CDR2 is SVGIG (reference sequence). The CDR3 spans 13 residues.

This clone came up many times. The chain uses TRBV10-2 and TRBJ1-1; 9 bases align to TRBD1. The CDR3 covers 16 residues. J gave up 1 base and V 3 bases, and 6 bases lay outside the gene matches. The germline V gene encodes CDR1 WSHSY and CDR2 SAAADI. CDR3 in amino acids: CASSDPPGQGNTEAFF. The DNA of the CDR3 is TGCGCCAGCAGTGACCCGCCGGGACAGGGGAACACTGAAGCTTTCTTT.

This chain joins TRBV7-9 and TRBJ1-6; TRBD1 matches at 7 bases. The CDR3 runs to 15 residues. Germline assignment: CDR1 SEHNR and CDR2 FQNEAQ (reference sequence). The V and J ends lost 5 bases and 6 bases, in that order; junction bases with no gene match: 7. The CDR3 DNA sequence: TGTGCCAGCAGCGAGGGGGCCTCTCTTAATTCACCCCTCCACTTT. Translation gives CASSEGASLNSPLHF.

This clone was detected only once. CDR3 sequence (DNA): TGTGCCAGCAGCTTACGCGGCGGGGACTACAATGAGCAGTTCTTC. As protein: CASSLRGGDYNEQFF. The chain is built from TRBV7-3 and TRBJ2-1, with a tentative D call TRBD2 (6 bases). Germline loops: CDR1 SGHTA, CDR2 FQGTGA. Trimming removed 2 bases from V and 3 bases from J, with 11 bases in between. This CDR3 is 15 amino acids long.

This clone has just one count. The rearrangement links TRBV5-4 to TRBJ2-1, with a weak D call TRBD2 (6 bases). Per germline, CDR1 SGHNT and CDR2 YYREEE (reference sequence). CDR3 length equals 15 residues. V lost 0 bases, J lost 9 bases, and 16 bases lay in between. CDR3 in amino acids: CASSLEAGSRVEQFF. In nucleotides, the CDR3 is TGTGCCAGCAGCTTGGAGGCCGGGAGCCGAGTTGAGCAGTTCTTC.

This clone was recorded only once. The rearrangement uses TRBV21-1 and TRBJ1-3; the table's D call, TRBD1, was not checked against the DNA. TRBV21-1 is a known pseudogene. The CDR3 spans 15 residues. The CDR3 loop is CASSLKGAVCNTIYF. CDR3 nucleotide sequence: TGTGCCAGCAGCCTCAAGGGGGCCGTATGTAACACCATATATTTT.

The rearrangement joins TRBV28 to TRBJ1-4; D possibly corresponds to TRBD1 (5 bases). The CDR3 is 13 residues long. V lost 10 bases and J 8 bases, leaving 17 bases between the germline ends. CDR1 is MDHEN, CDR2 SYDVKM, per germline. In DNA form, the CDR3 reads TGTGCCACCAGGGACTCCACGGGGGAAAAACTGTTTTTT. Translation gives CATRDSTGEKLFF.

This rearrangement joins TRBV6-1 to TRBJ2-1, with 7 bases matching TRBD2. The ends lost 3 bases at V and 3 bases at J; junction bases unmatched: 5. The length of the CDR3 is 15 residues. CDR1 is MNHNS, CDR2 SASEGT, per germline. CDR3 amino acids: CASSDIAGNYNEQFF. For the CDR3, the DNA is TGTGCCAGCAGTGATATAGCGGGTAACTACAATGAGCAGTTCTTC.

The chain recombines TRBV11-1 with TRBJ2-1; a possible D gene is TRBD2 (6 bases). Germline loops: CDR1 SGHAT, CDR2 FQDESV (reference sequence). V lost 5 bases and J 8 bases, leaving 10 bases between the germline ends. This CDR3 has 12 amino acids. The DNA for the CDR3 is TGTGCCAGCAGCACGACTAGTTATGAGCAGTTCTTC. Translation: CASSTTSYEQFF. Full variable domain (missing parts from reference TRBV11-1 and TRBJ2-1): EAEVAQSPRYKITEKSQAVAFWCDPISGHATLYWYRQILGQGPELLVQFQDESVVDDSQLPKDRFSAERLKGVDSTLKIQPAELGDSAMYLCASSTTSYEQFFGPGTRLTVL.

The V and J genes are TRBV6-2 or TRBV6-3 and TRBJ2-7; D is undetermined. Deletions cut 2 bases from V and 3 bases from J, with 2 bases between. This CDR3 region has 11 residues. CDR1 MNHEY and CDR2 SVGEGT come from the germline V gene. CDR3 bases: TGTGCCAGCAGTTACCTCTACGAGCAGTACTTC. Translated, it gives CASSYLYEQYF.

This clone has only one observation. The chain combines TRBV6-5 with TRBJ1-1, with D perhaps TRBD1 (5 bases). Between the trimmed V and J ends, which lost 7 bases and 4 bases, there was a span of 13 bases. From germline, CDR1 is MNHEY and CDR2 SVGAGI. This CDR3 comprises 13 residues. As DNA, the CDR3 is TGTGCCAGCATCCGGGGGGGGTCCACTGAAGCTTTCTTT. Amino acid sequence: CASIRGGSTEAFF.

The count of this clone is one. This sequence joins TRBV5-1 and TRBJ1-1, with D possibly being TRBD1 (6 bases). The ends were cut back, 0 bases at V and 0 bases at J, with 18 bases in the middle. Germline CDR1 and CDR2: SGHRS and YFSETQ. CDR3 length: 18 residues. The DNA of the CDR3 is TGCGCCAGCAGCTTGGGAAGACAGGAGTTAGGTATGAACACTGAAGCTTTCTTT. Translation: CASSLGRQELGMNTEAFF.

Only one count was recorded for this clone. The V gene is TRBV24-1, the J gene TRBJ2-1, with 11 bases that match TRBD2. Germline CDR1 reads KGHDR; CDR2 reads SFDVKD. Trimming at V came to 4 bases and at J to 7 bases, leaving 11 bases not matched to a gene. The CDR3 extends over 17 amino acids. The CDR3 here is CATSDLSGLAGGNEQFF. CDR3 nucleotides: TGTGCCACCAGTGACCTCTCCGGGCTAGCGGGAGGTAATGAGCAGTTCTTC.

This chain uses TRBV5-4 with TRBJ2-2, with a tentative D call TRBD2 (5 bases). The CDR3 has 15 amino acids. Germline V CDR1 and CDR2: SGHNT, YYREEE (reference sequence). The V end was cut by 4 bases, the J end by 0 bases, with 10 bases between. The CDR3 region is CASSPGRANTGELFF. The CDR3 DNA reads as TGTGCCAGCAGCCCTGGGCGGGCGAACACCGGGGAGCTGTTTTTT.

The chain has TRBV4-2 and TRBJ2-1; a weak D match, TRBD2 (6 bases). V dropped 3 bases and J dropped 5 bases, with 11 bases sitting between them. The CDR3 has 14 amino acids. Germline CDR1 LGHNA, CDR2 YNFKEQ. Here the CDR3 DNA reads TGTGCCAGCAGCCAGAGGGACTTCCACAATGAGCAGTTCTTC. Translating it yields CASSQRDFHNEQFF.

The rearrangement links TRBV19 to TRBJ1-5; D is perhaps TRBD1 (6 bases). The CDR3 has 16 amino acids. Trimming took 5 bases from V and 4 from J, leaving 18 bases between them. Looked up from germline, CDR1 is LNHDA and CDR2 is SQIVND (reference sequence). The CDR3 DNA sequence: TGTGCCAGTAGTTCACATCCGGTTACAGGGAATCAGCCCCAGCATTTT. Protein sequence: CASSSHPVTGNQPQHF.

This sequence joins TRBV5-4 and TRBJ2-1; D is ambiguous. CDR3 length: 11 residues. Germline lookup yields CDR1 SGHNT and CDR2 YYREEE (reference sequence). The germline V and J ends were trimmed by 0 bases and 9 bases, with 4 bases remaining between them. The CDR3 nucleotides are TGTGCCAGCAGCTTGGCCAGTGAGCAGTTCTTC. Residues: CASSLASEQFF.

J is TRBJ2-7 and V is TRBV28; D might be TRBD1 (5 bases). The V gene lost 5 bases and the J gene lost 1 base, with 9 bases spanning the gap. Germline V gene lookup returns CDR1 MDHEN and CDR2 SYDVKM. The CDR3 spans 13 residues. The CDR3 DNA reads TGTGCCAGCAGTCAATACAGGTCCTACGAGCAGTACTTC. Amino acid sequence: CASSQYRSYEQYF.

The rearrangement links TRBV18 to TRBJ1-1; a weak D match, TRBD1 (6 bases). This CDR3 spans 13 amino acids. Germline CDR1 KGHSH, CDR2 LQKENI. Trimming took off 2 bases at V and 4 bases at J, with 8 bases between the two ends. The CDR3, as DNA: TGTGCCAGCTCACCAGTCAGGGGCACTGAAGCTTTCTTT. As protein: CASSPVRGTEAFF. The full variable domain, with the rest looked up from reference TRBV18 and TRBJ1-1, is NAGVMQNPRHLVRRRGQEARLRCSPMKGHSHVYWYRQLPEEGLKFMVYLQKENIIDESGMPKERFSAEFPKEGPSILRIQQVVRGDSAAYFCASSPVRGTEAFFGQGTRLTVV.